This entry concerns a single T cell receptor beta chain. Given the absence of the conserved phenylalanine or tryptophan at the CDR3 end, a read error is likely. The investigators amplified TCR beta CDR3 regions from RNA transcripts. Initially, a first-round RT-PCR of the TCR CDR3 employed the HTBI primer set. TCRdb recomputed calls from the multiplex PCR reads with MiXCR, one row per CDR3 protein. Of about 410,000 distinct CDR3 sequences listed, roughly 15% are singletons. The CDR3 is made up of 12 amino acids. The V gene's germline CDR1 is DFQATT and CDR2 SNEGSKA (reference sequence). This sample was included in a study of T cells in Graves' hyperthyroidism and ophthalmopathy.

This clonotype originated in a woman aged 25 to 45 with Graves' ophthalmopathy. The chain joins TRBV20-1 to TRBJ2-7, with D hard to call. Input material: blood. The CDR3 is CNQTYTTYEQYL. The CDR3 bases are TGCAATCAAACCTACACCACCTACGAGCAGTACCTC.